Below, 5 T cell receptor beta chains from the same sample are listed, as sequenced in a study of Graves' ophthalmopathy and Graves' hyperthyroidism. Scientists amplified the TCR beta CDR3 regions from RNA transcripts. Investigators did first-round RT-PCR with HTBI primers, then second-round multiplex PCR. TCRdb re-called the multiplex PCR reads through MiXCR, storing one row per CDR3 protein. The repertoire holds a few hundred thousand distinct CDR3 sequences, with 15% as singletons. Sequences were obtained from peripheral blood. Receptors originate from a woman in her late teens or twenties with stable Graves' hyperthyroidism.

This clonotype has more than one count but fewer than ten. V usage is TRBV12-3 or TRBV12-4 and J usage is TRBJ2-5; D is uncertain. Trimming removed 3 bases at V and 5 bases at J, with 7 bases between. This CDR3 is 12 amino acids long. CDR3 nucleotide sequence: TGTGCCAGCAGTTTCGCCGGGGAGACCCAGTACTTC. This translates into CASSFAGETQYF.

This clonotype came up many times. The chain recombines TRBV12-5 with TRBJ1-1, with 11 bases that match TRBD1. The CDR3 runs 16 residues. Germline assignment: CDR1 LGHNT and CDR2 FRNRAP. J was trimmed by 5 bases and V by 6 bases; bases with no gene match: 11. CDR3 in amino acids: CASGFGQGASRTEAFF. DNA of the CDR3: TGTGCTAGTGGCTTTGGACAGGGGGCGTCGCGGACTGAAGCTTTCTTT.

Only a few counts were recorded for this clonotype. The chain carries TRBV29-1 and TRBJ2-2; the match to TRBD1 covers 7 bases. This CDR3 comprises 14 residues. The V gene's germline CDR1 is SQVTM and CDR2 ANQGSEA. V was clipped by 6 bases and J by 2 bases; unmatched bases: 6. As DNA, the CDR3 is TGCAGCGTCCGGGACAGAGCAAACACCGGGGAGCTGTTTTTT. Protein: CSVRDRANTGELFF.

This clonotype has just a few counts. The CDR3 region is CASSIATELGLKNTEAFF. The CDR3 DNA is TGTGCCAGTAGTATTGCCACGGAGTTGGGTTTAAAGAACACTGAAGCTTTCTTT. The chain has TRBV19 and TRBJ1-1; D gene uncertain. The CDR3 is 18 amino acids. Germline lookup yields CDR1 LNHDA and CDR2 SQIVND (reference sequence). Between the trimmed V and J ends, which lost 3 bases and 1 base, there was a span of 21 bases.

A word on this clonotype: Here the CDR3 omits its conserved ending phenylalanine or tryptophan, so a read error is the likely source. The chain is built from TRBV11-3 and TRBJ1-5; no clear D. Germline values: CDR1 SGHNT, CDR2 YENEEA. CDR3 length: 13 amino acids. V was trimmed by 1 base and J by 7 bases, leaving 8 bases between them. Written as DNA, the CDR3 is TGTGCCAGCAGCTTAGCCGCGGGACAGCCCCAGCATGTT. Translating gives CASSLAAGQPQHV.